Listed below are T cell receptor beta chains from one sample, sequenced in a study of blood T cell repertoires in COVID-19. Profiling relied on immunoSEQ multiplex PCR, and the TCRdb table lists in-frame clones only, not all of them. The data contain more than 150,000 clones, approximately 85% of them singletons. Sequencing input: peripheral blood. These receptors were collected from a woman aged 80 or older with acute or convalescent COVID-19. The CDR3 runs from the conserved cysteine through the conserved F or W. The D gene is left open where the match is weak. The listing skips clone size in some rows; elsewhere it reads once, few, many or a size class.

j_gene: TRBJ1-2
d_gene: -
abundance: -
v_gene: TRBV7-9
CDR3nt: TGTGCCAGCAGTCTCCTTTCTTATGGCTACACCTTC
CDR3aa: CASSLLSYGYTF

j_gene: TRBJ2-7
d_gene: TRBD1
abundance: -
v_gene: TRBV9
CDR3nt: TGTGCCAGCAGCATCGGACAGGCGAGCTCCTACGAGCAGTACTTC
CDR3aa: CASSIGQASSYEQYF

j_gene: TRBJ1-2
d_gene: -
abundance: -
v_gene: TRBV27
CDR3nt: TGTGCCAGCAGTTTAGGGGGCGGGAGGTCTGGCTACACCTTC
CDR3aa: CASSLGGGRSGYTF

j_gene: TRBJ2-5
d_gene: -
abundance: -
v_gene: TRBV2
CDR3nt: TGTGCCAGCAGTAGGACTGTGGAGACCCAGTACTTC
CDR3aa: CASSRTVETQYF

j_gene: TRBJ1-1
d_gene: -
abundance: once
v_gene: TRBV19
CDR3nt: TGTGCCAGTAGTAGACAGATGAACACTGAAGCTTTCTTT
CDR3aa: CASSRQMNTEAFF

j_gene: TRBJ2-2
d_gene: TRBD2
abundance: -
v_gene: TRBV4-2
CDR3nt: TGTGCCAGCAGCCAAGAAGTCCTAGCGGGAGGGGTTAACACCGGGGAGCTGTTTTTT
CDR3aa: CASSQEVLAGGVNTGELFF

j_gene: TRBJ1-4
d_gene: TRBD1
abundance: once
v_gene: TRBV18
CDR3nt: TGTGCCAGCTCACCATCGACAGGGGGCGGTGAAAAACTGTTTTTT
CDR3aa: CASSPSTGGGEKLFF

j_gene: TRBJ1-2
d_gene: TRBD1
abundance: -
v_gene: TRBV27
CDR3nt: TGTGCCAGCAGTGTTGGGACAGCTAACTATGGCTACACCTTC
CDR3aa: CASSVGTANYGYTF

j_gene: TRBJ2-1
d_gene: TRBD2
abundance: once
v_gene: TRBV27
CDR3nt: TGTGCCAGCAGTTTCCGGACTAGCGGCCTCCATGAGCAGTTCTTC
CDR3aa: CASSFRTSGLHEQFF

j_gene: TRBJ2-1
d_gene: TRBD2
abundance: few
v_gene: TRBV11-2
CDR3nt: TGTGCCAGCAGCATAGGGACTAGCGGGAGGTTCAATGAGCAGTTCTTC
CDR3aa: CASSIGTSGRFNEQFF

j_gene: TRBJ1-5
d_gene: -
abundance: once
v_gene: TRBV5-1
CDR3nt: TGCGCCAGCAGCTTCTTTACAGGTAGCAATCAGCCCCAGCATTTT
CDR3aa: CASSFFTGSNQPQHF

j_gene: TRBJ1-2
d_gene: TRBD1
abundance: -
v_gene: TRBV27
CDR3nt: TGTGCCACCAAGGACAGGCTTGGAGGCTACACCTTC
CDR3aa: CATKDRLGGYTF

j_gene: TRBJ1-2
d_gene: TRBD1
abundance: -
v_gene: TRBV4-1
CDR3nt: TGCGCCAGCAGCCCGGGACAGTACGACTATGGCTACACCTTC
CDR3aa: CASSPGQYDYGYTF

j_gene: TRBJ1-6
d_gene: -
abundance: -
v_gene: TRBV25-1
CDR3nt: TGTGCCAGCAGTGCAGTCAGGAGCGGTAATTCACCCCTCCACTTT
CDR3aa: CASSAVRSGNSPLHF

j_gene: TRBJ1-4
d_gene: TRBD1
abundance: few
v_gene: TRBV11-1
CDR3nt: TGTGCCAGCAGCGGACAGGGGGCGCTTGATGAAAAACTGTTTTTT
CDR3aa: CASSGQGALDEKLFF

j_gene: TRBJ1-5
d_gene: -
abundance: -
v_gene: TRBV27
CDR3nt: TGTGCCAGCAGTTTATCCAGGGCGGGGCAGCCCCAGCATTTT
CDR3aa: CASSLSRAGQPQHF

j_gene: TRBJ1-5
d_gene: -
abundance: -
v_gene: TRBV19
CDR3nt: TGTGCCAGTAGTATAGGAAGAGGCAATCAGCCCCAGCATTTT
CDR3aa: CASSIGRGNQPQHF

j_gene: TRBJ2-7
d_gene: -
abundance: -
v_gene: TRBV27
CDR3nt: TGTGCCAGCAGTCCTACTTTTGGGACAAGCACCTACGAGCAGTACTTC
CDR3aa: CASSPTFGTSTYEQYF

j_gene: TRBJ2-3
d_gene: -
abundance: -
v_gene: TRBV9
CDR3nt: TGTGCCAGCAGCGTATCGGTCACAGATACGCAGTATTTT
CDR3aa: CASSVSVTDTQYF

j_gene: TRBJ2-3
d_gene: -
abundance: -
v_gene: TRBV2
CDR3nt: TGTGCCAGCGCCCTGGGGGGGGCAACGCAGTATTTT
CDR3aa: CASALGGATQYF

j_gene: TRBJ1-4
d_gene: -
abundance: -
v_gene: TRBV4-1
CDR3nt: TGCGCCAGCAGCCAAGATCAGGACAGATGGAAACTGTTTTTT
CDR3aa: CASSQDQDRWKLFF

j_gene: TRBJ2-3
d_gene: -
abundance: once
v_gene: TRBV30
CDR3nt: TGTGCCTGGAGTCCCGCCCTGGCGGCAGATACGCAGTATTTT
CDR3aa: CAWSPALAADTQYF

j_gene: TRBJ1-5
d_gene: -
abundance: -
v_gene: TRBV5-1
CDR3nt: TGCGCCAGCAGCCCCGACGGGGGGAGCAATCAGCCCCAGCATTTT
CDR3aa: CASSPDGGSNQPQHF

j_gene: TRBJ1-5
d_gene: -
abundance: few
v_gene: TRBV5-5
CDR3nt: TGTGCCAGCAGCCTGAGGAGAGAGTATCAGCCCCAGCATTTT
CDR3aa: CASSLRREYQPQHF

j_gene: TRBJ2-2
d_gene: -
abundance: -
v_gene: TRBV5-4
CDR3nt: TGTGCCAGCAGCTTGGGGTTGCCCGAGGGTGGGACCGGGGAGCTGTTTTTT
CDR3aa: CASSLGLPEGGTGELFF

j_gene: TRBJ2-7
d_gene: TRBD2
abundance: -
v_gene: TRBV27
CDR3nt: TGTGCCAGCAGTTTCGGGGGCGGGGGGGCATACGAGCAGTACTTC
CDR3aa: CASSFGGGGAYEQYF

j_gene: TRBJ1-1
d_gene: -
abundance: -
v_gene: TRBV2
CDR3nt: TGTGCCAGCAGTGAACAGGTGAACACTGAAGCTTTCTTT
CDR3aa: CASSEQVNTEAFF

j_gene: TRBJ1-1
d_gene: -
abundance: few
v_gene: TRBV14
CDR3nt: TGTGCCAGCAGCCCGGGGAGGAACACTGAAGCTTTCTTT
CDR3aa: CASSPGRNTEAFF